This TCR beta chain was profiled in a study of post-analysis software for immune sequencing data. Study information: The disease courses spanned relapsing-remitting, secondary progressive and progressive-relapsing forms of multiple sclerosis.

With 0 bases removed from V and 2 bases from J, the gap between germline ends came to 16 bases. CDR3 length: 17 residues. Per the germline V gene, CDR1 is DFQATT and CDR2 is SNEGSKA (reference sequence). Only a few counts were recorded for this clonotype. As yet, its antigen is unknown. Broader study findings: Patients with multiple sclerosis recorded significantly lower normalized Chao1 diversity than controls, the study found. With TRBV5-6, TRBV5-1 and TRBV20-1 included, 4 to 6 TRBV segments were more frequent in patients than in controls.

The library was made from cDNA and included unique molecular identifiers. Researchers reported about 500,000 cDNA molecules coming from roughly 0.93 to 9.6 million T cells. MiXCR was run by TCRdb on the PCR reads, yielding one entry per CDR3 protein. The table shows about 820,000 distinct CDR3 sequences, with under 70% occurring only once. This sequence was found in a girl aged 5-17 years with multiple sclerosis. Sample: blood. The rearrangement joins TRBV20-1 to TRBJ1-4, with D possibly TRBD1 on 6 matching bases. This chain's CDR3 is CSARDPGEAATNEKLFF. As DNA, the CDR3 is TGCAGTGCTAGAGATCCAGGGGAGGCTGCGACTAATGAAAAACTGTTTTTT.